This TCR beta chain was documented in a study of CD8+ T cells in alopecia areata. Study as a whole: Tofacitinib was taken orally by treated patients, and the dose was 5 to 10 mg twice daily.

Comments on this clone: Its ends do not fully match the called genes, so a read error is possible.

Punch biopsies of lesional scalp, plus peripheral blood, were taken from alopecia areata patients. cDNA prepared by RNA extraction and subsequent reverse transcription served as the template for sequencing. TCRdb's copy holds only in-frame clones and misses some; the assay was immunoSEQ multiplex PCR. The sample has 130,000 to 150,000 clones, roughly half seen once. The CDR3 sequence is 13 residues long. CDR1 is SNHLY and CDR2 is FYNNEI in the germline V gene. Here the sequenced sample was CD4+ T cells sorted from blood, taken at week 0. The source of this sequence is a human donor with alopecia areata. J is TRBJ2-6 and V is TRBV2; D is unresolved. CDR3 sequence: CACRTSGANVLTF. The DNA for the CDR3 is TGTGCCTGCAGAACCTCTGGGGCCAACGTCCTGACTTTC. Full variable domain (outside the CDR3, taken from reference TRBV2 and TRBJ2-6): EPEVTQTPSHQVTQMGQEVILRCVPISNHLYFYWYRQILGQKVEFLVSFYNNEISEKSEIFDDQFSVERPDGSNFTLKIRSTKLEDSAMYFCACRTSGANVLTFGAGSRLTVL.